Shown below are 31 T cell receptor beta chains from a single sample sequenced in a study of identical twins. TCRdb re-analysed the 5' RACE reads in MiXCR, keeping a single row per CDR3 protein. In the table there are 750,000 to 950,000 distinct CDR3 sequences, approximately 13% of which are singletons. This same sample was also taken into another study, of yellow fever vaccine responses in identical twins.

Sequenced: PBMCs. Receptors originate from a woman aged 18 to 35 in good health.

The chain recombines TRBV27 with TRBJ2-7, with TRBD2 identical over 8 bases. Germline V gene data show CDR1 as MNHEY and CDR2 as SMNVEV (reference sequence). The CDR3 extends over 13 amino acids. After removal of 7 bases from V and 2 bases from J, the junction contained 4 bases not matched to a gene. The CDR3 region is CASKIAGPYEQYF. The CDR3 nucleotides read TGTGCCAGCAAAATAGCGGGACCCTACGAGCAGTACTTC.

This clonotype was recorded at least ten times. The chain carries TRBV14 and TRBJ1-5; D not certain. CDR3 length: 13 amino acids. Trimming shortened V by 0 bases and J by 7 bases, and 7 bases separated the two germline ends. The V gene's germline CDR1 is SGHDN and CDR2 FVKESK. For the CDR3, the DNA is TGTGCCAGCAGCCAAGATGGAATCCAGCCCCAGCATTTT. Amino acids: CASSQDGIQPQHF.

This clonotype was seen many times. The CDR3 nucleotides read TGTGCCATCAGTGAGTTCAACCGGGACAGGGATGAAAAACTGTTTTTT. Translation: CAISEFNRDRDEKLFF. This chain links TRBV10-3 with TRBJ1-4, with 9 bases that match TRBD1. CDR1 is ENHRY, CDR2 SYGVKD, per germline. Trimming cost V 1 base and J 6 bases; bases outside gene matches: 6. The CDR3 covers 16 residues.

This clonotype was seen more than once but under ten times. The V call is TRBV28, the J call TRBJ2-7; 9 positions agree with TRBD1. The length of the CDR3 is 16 residues. From germline, CDR1 is MDHEN and CDR2 SYDVKM. V lost 5 bases and J lost 3; bases outside the gene matches: 11. CDR3 bases: TGTGCCAGCAGTCCAACCGGGACAGGGACCTTCTACGAGCAGTACGTC. It codes for CASSPTGTGTFYEQYV.

Details on this clonotype: A much larger clonotype is one base distant, so this may be a read error. The rearrangement links TRBV27 to TRBJ2-1, with 11 bases that match TRBD2. This CDR3 spans 22 amino acids. Germline values: CDR1 MNHEY, CDR2 SMNVEV (reference sequence). CDR3 DNA sequence: TGTGCCAGCAGTTTTGGGCCTACGACAGGGCGTCATAGCGGGAGGGCCTACAATGGGCAGTTCTTC. This gives the protein CASSFGPTTGRHSGRAYNGQFF.

This clonotype has at least ten counts. The CDR3 DNA reads as TGTGCCAGCAGCCTTATCTCCGGGACAGGGGTTTACGAGCAGTACTTC. This codes for CASSLISGTGVYEQYF. The chain combines TRBV3-1 with TRBJ2-7; TRBD1 aligns across 10 bases. V dropped 4 bases and J dropped 4; count of bases not matched to a gene: 10. Germline lookup yields CDR1 LGHDT and CDR2 YNNKEL (reference sequence). The CDR3 covers 16 residues.

The rearrangement uses TRBV9 and TRBJ2-7; D is ambiguous. Germline V gene data show CDR1 as SGDLS and CDR2 as YYNGEE. Trimming took 0 bases from V and 4 from J, leaving 8 bases between them. The CDR3 loop spans 13 amino acids. CDR3 residues: CASSVDESYEQYF. The CDR3 DNA sequence: TGTGCCAGCAGCGTAGACGAGTCATACGAGCAGTACTTC.

This clonotype appeared a few times. The V gene is TRBV20-1, the J gene TRBJ2-7; D gene unclear. CDR1 is DFQATT and CDR2 is SNEGSKA in the germline V gene (reference sequence). V was shortened by 0 bases and J by 2 bases, with 5 bases between the two germline ends. This CDR3 contains 12 residues. The CDR3 DNA follows: TGCAGTGCTAGAGACGCCGCCTACGAGCAGTACTTC. Amino acids: CSARDAAYEQYF.

The V gene is TRBV12-3 or TRBV12-4, the J gene TRBJ1-2; D is undetermined. Trimming shortened V by 3 bases and J by 5 bases, and 10 bases separated the two germline ends. This CDR3 spans 13 amino acids. The CDR3 DNA is TGTGCCAGCAGTTTCGGTGCCTTATATGGCTACACCTTC. It encodes CASSFGALYGYTF.

This clonotype has just a few counts. CDR3 loop: CASSERGGLGQPQHF. The CDR3 DNA reads TGTGCCAGCAGTGAACGAGGGGGACTGGGTCAGCCCCAGCATTTT. The chain has TRBV2 and TRBJ1-5, with D possibly TRBD1 on 6 matching bases. The germline V and J ends were trimmed by 2 bases and 6 bases, with 14 bases remaining between them. This CDR3 has 15 amino acids. The germline V gene encodes CDR1 SNHLY and CDR2 FYNNEI.

The chain recombines TRBV28 with TRBJ2-1; unclear D gene. This CDR3 spans 15 amino acids. The ends were cut back, 8 bases at V and 4 bases at J, with 18 bases in the middle. Germline V gene lookup returns CDR1 MDHEN and CDR2 SYDVKM. Here the CDR3 DNA reads TGTGCCAGCGGCCCCATTGCCACACTTTACAATGAGCAGTTCTTC. Its protein product is CASGPIATLYNEQFF.

The gene calls are TRBV6-5 and TRBJ1-3, with D possibly matching TRBD1 (6 bases). The CDR3 extends over 14 amino acids. Germline V gene data show CDR1 as MNHEY and CDR2 as SVGAGI. Trimming cost V 4 bases and J 3 bases, with 10 bases left between them. Written as DNA, the CDR3 is TGTGCCAGCAGTTTCCTGGACAGTGGAAACACCATATATTTT. Translation: CASSFLDSGNTIYF.

The rearrangement uses TRBV3-1 and TRBJ1-4; D is unresolved. The CDR3 covers 16 residues. Germline assignment: CDR1 LGHDT and CDR2 YNNKEL (reference sequence). Trimming took 2 bases from V and 3 from J, leaving 13 bases between them. CDR3 coding DNA: TGTGCCAGCAGCCAAAAGGGTTTCGGGTCTAATGAAAAACTGTTTTTT. Residues: CASSQKGFGSNEKLFF.

This chain connects TRBV12-3 or TRBV12-4 to TRBJ2-5, with TRBD2 matching over 14 bases. The trim removed 7 bases at V and 5 bases at J, leaving 6 bases unmatched. This CDR3 has 15 amino acids. Here the CDR3 DNA reads TGTGCCAGCACCATGGGACTAGCGGGAGTGGAGACCCAGTACTTC. This codes for CASTMGLAGVETQYF.

This clonotype came up a few times. This sequence joins TRBV19 and TRBJ2-1; no reliable D call. Per the germline V gene, CDR1 is LNHDA and CDR2 is SQIVND (reference sequence). The CDR3 sequence is 14 residues long. The V and J ends lost 3 bases and 5 bases respectively, with 11 bases between them. CDR3 nucleotide sequence: TGTGCCAGTAGTATGGGAAACAGAAACAATGAGCAGTTCTTC. Translation gives CASSMGNRNNEQFF.

This sequence joins TRBV3-1 and TRBJ1-2, with D possibly TRBD1 on 6 matching bases. The germline V and J ends were trimmed by 2 bases and 4 bases, with 11 bases remaining between them. CDR3 length equals 14 residues. Germline CDR1 is LGHDT and CDR2 is YNNKEL (reference sequence). The CDR3: CASSQRGYGYGYTF. The CDR3 nucleotides are TGTGCCAGCAGCCAAAGGGGGTACGGCTATGGCTACACCTTC.

This clonotype showed up just a few times. The rearrangement uses TRBV9 and TRBJ1-6; D perhaps matches TRBD1 (6 bases). This CDR3 is 13 amino acids long. Germline CDR1 is SGDLS and CDR2 is YYNGEE. V was clipped by 5 bases and J by 8 bases, with 11 bases between them. The CDR3 region is CASSVKGDSPLHF. Written as DNA, the CDR3 is TGTGCCAGCAGTGTAAAGGGGGATTCACCCCTCCACTTT.

In this sample, this clonotype turned up many times. V is TRBV6-2 or TRBV6-3 and J is TRBJ1-4; D is possibly TRBD1 (5 bases). Germline V gives CDR1 MNHEY, CDR2 SVGEGT. The CDR3 runs 14 residues. Between the trimmed V and J ends, which lost 6 bases and 8 bases, there was a span of 16 bases. CDR3 bases: TGTGCCAGCAGCGACCCAGGGTCAGTGGAAAAACTGTTTTTT. This codes for CASSDPGSVEKLFF.

The chain joins TRBV20-1 to TRBJ1-1; 7 bases map to TRBD1. The CDR3 sequence is 12 residues long. The ends lost 5 bases at V and 3 bases at J; junction bases unmatched: 3. CDR1 is DFQATT, CDR2 SNEGSKA, per germline (reference sequence). The CDR3 DNA reads TGCAGTGCTGCAGGGGGGCACACTGAAGCTTTCTTT. This sequence encodes CSAAGGHTEAFF.

In this sample, this clonotype turned up many times. The J gene is TRBJ1-5, the V gene TRBV10-3, with D possibly being TRBD1 (5 bases). The germline CDR1 and CDR2 sequences are ENHRY and SYGVKD. V dropped 0 bases and J dropped 4 bases, with 7 bases sitting between them. This CDR3 is 14 amino acids long. The CDR3 protein is CAISESAGNQPQHF. The CDR3 nucleotides are TGTGCCATCAGTGAGTCCGCAGGGAATCAGCCCCAGCATTTT.

This clonotype was counted a few times. The gene calls are TRBV4-1 and TRBJ2-1; the match to TRBD2 covers 11 bases. CDR1 is MGHRA, CDR2 YSYEKL, per germline. Trimming cost V 4 bases and J 6 bases; bases outside gene matches: 5. This CDR3 is 15 amino acids long. CDR3 in amino acids: CASSRPGLAANEQFF. The CDR3 coding sequence is TGCGCCAGCAGCCGTCCGGGACTAGCGGCCAATGAGCAGTTCTTC.

This clonotype has at least ten counts. The rearrangement joins TRBV28 to TRBJ2-2; D unresolved. Per germline, CDR1 MDHEN and CDR2 SYDVKM. This CDR3 region has 13 residues. Between the trimmed V and J ends, which lost 5 bases and 5 bases, there was a span of 9 bases. The CDR3 is CASSPRITGELFF. The DNA for the CDR3 is TGTGCCAGCAGTCCCCGGATAACCGGGGAGCTGTTTTTT.

In its sample, this clonotype was seen a few times. The chain joins TRBV2 to TRBJ2-5, with 8 nucleotides matching TRBD2. Per germline, CDR1 SNHLY and CDR2 FYNNEI. The J segment lost 2 bases and the V segment lost 7 bases, leaving 6 bases of the junction unmatched. The CDR3 contains 14 residues. CDR3 nucleotides: TGTGCCAGCAAGGAGCGGGGGCCTCAAGAGACCCAGTACTTC. It encodes CASKERGPQETQYF.

V gene TRBV5-1 combines with J gene TRBJ2-6, with 7 positions matching TRBD1. Germline CDR1 is SGHRS and CDR2 is YFSETQ. This CDR3 has 17 residues. The junction had 11 bases not matched to a gene; V was cut back by 4 bases and J by 4 bases. Here the CDR3 reads CASSQSTGAGGANVLTF. CDR3 bases: TGCGCCAGCAGCCAGAGCACAGGGGCAGGGGGGGCCAACGTCCTGACTTTC.

This clonotype was observed a handful of times. The chain employs TRBV3-1 and TRBJ2-3; D may be TRBD1 (5 bases). Germline lookup yields CDR1 LGHDT and CDR2 YNNKEL (reference sequence). V shed 0 bases and J shed 7 bases, with 17 bases lying between them. The CDR3 extends over 16 amino acids. The CDR3 sequence: CASSQDPIVGRNTQYF. The CDR3 DNA reads TGTGCCAGCAGCCAAGACCCCATAGTGGGGCGGAATACGCAGTATTTT.

V usage is TRBV3-1 and J usage is TRBJ2-1; 11 bases match TRBD2. The CDR3 is 14 residues long. Germline V gene sequence: CDR1 LGHDT, CDR2 YNNKEL (reference sequence). V lost 8 bases and J lost 9; bases outside the gene matches: 9. CDR3 sequence: CASSIAGGPGEQFF. The DNA of the CDR3 is TGTGCCAGCTCGATAGCGGGAGGGCCAGGTGAGCAGTTCTTC.

This clonotype was detected a few times. V gene TRBV24-1 combines with J gene TRBJ2-7; D may be TRBD1 (6 bases). The CDR3 consists of 12 residues. The germline V and J ends were trimmed by 3 bases and 4 bases, with 6 bases remaining between them. Germline CDR1 and CDR2: KGHDR and SFDVKD. The CDR3 reads CATSDQGYEQYF. DNA of the CDR3: TGTGCCACCAGTGATCAGGGGTACGAGCAGTACTTC.

The rearrangement joins TRBV3-1 to TRBJ2-1, with 10 bases matching TRBD2. CDR1 LGHDT and CDR2 YNNKEL come from the germline V gene (reference sequence). V lost 1 base to trimming and J lost 16 bases; unmatched junction nucleotides: 10. This CDR3 is 14 amino acids long. CDR3 sequence reads: CASSQGLAGASHFF. CDR3 bases: TGTGCCAGCAGCCAAGGCCTAGCGGGGGCCTCACACTTCTTC.

In this sample, this clonotype turned up a few times. V usage is TRBV27 and J usage is TRBJ2-7, with 7 bases fitting TRBD1. J was trimmed by 1 base and V by 3 bases; bases with no gene match: 6. This CDR3 has 15 amino acids. Germline assignment: CDR1 MNHEY and CDR2 SMNVEV (reference sequence). The CDR3 is CASSFYATGSYEQYF. In nucleotides, the CDR3 is TGTGCCAGCAGTTTCTACGCGACAGGGTCCTACGAGCAGTACTTC.

This chain connects TRBV5-1 to TRBJ2-3; TRBD1 aligns across 10 bases. This CDR3 contains 15 residues. Germline CDR1 is SGHRS and CDR2 is YFSETQ. Trimming cost V 4 bases and J 5 bases; bases outside gene matches: 7. The CDR3 bases are TGCGCCAGCAGCACCCGGACAGGGGGGGGAGATACGCAGTATTTT. Protein: CASSTRTGGGDTQYF. Drawing the rest from reference TRBV5-1 and TRBJ2-3, the complete variable domain is KAGVTQTPRYLIKTRGQQVTLSCSPISGHRSVSWYQQTPGQGLQFLFEYFSETQRNKGNFPGRFSGRQFSNSRSEMNVSTLELGDSALYLCASSTRTGGGDTQYFGPGTRLTVL.

This chain uses TRBV4-1 with TRBJ2-1; D possibly corresponds to TRBD2 (6 bases). With 0 bases removed from V and 0 bases from J, the gap between germline ends came to 15 bases. The CDR3 is 18 residues long. Germline CDR1 is MGHRA and CDR2 is YSYEKL. CDR3 protein: CASSQDSKAGTSYNEQFF. The CDR3 DNA is TGCGCCAGCAGCCAAGATAGTAAGGCGGGGACCTCCTACAATGAGCAGTTCTTC.